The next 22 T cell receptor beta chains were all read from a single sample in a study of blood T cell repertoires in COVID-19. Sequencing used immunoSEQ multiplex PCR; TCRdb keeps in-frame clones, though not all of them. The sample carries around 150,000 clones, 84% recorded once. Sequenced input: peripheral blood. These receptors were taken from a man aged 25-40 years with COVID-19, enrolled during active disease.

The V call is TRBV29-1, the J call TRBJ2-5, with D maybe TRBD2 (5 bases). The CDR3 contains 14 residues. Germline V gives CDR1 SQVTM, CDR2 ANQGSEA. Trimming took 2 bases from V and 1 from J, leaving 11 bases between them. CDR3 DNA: TGCAGCGTTGAATCGGGGAATAGCCAAGAGACCCAGTACTTC. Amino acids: CSVESGNSQETQYF.

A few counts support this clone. The CDR3 region has the DNA TGTGCCAGCGGGGACTCCCCGAGCTCCTATAATTCACCCCTCCACTTT. Its protein is CASGDSPSSYNSPLHF. This chain links TRBV27 with TRBJ1-6, with D perhaps TRBD1 (5 bases). V was clipped by 8 bases and J by 0 bases, with 14 bases between them. This CDR3 is 16 amino acids long. Germline values: CDR1 MNHEY, CDR2 SMNVEV (reference sequence).

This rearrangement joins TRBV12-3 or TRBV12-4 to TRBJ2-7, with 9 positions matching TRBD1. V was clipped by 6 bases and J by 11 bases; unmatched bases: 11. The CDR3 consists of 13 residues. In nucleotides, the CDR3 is TGTGCCAGCAGGCCCGACAGGGGGGGCGGGGAGTACTTC. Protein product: CASRPDRGGGEYF.

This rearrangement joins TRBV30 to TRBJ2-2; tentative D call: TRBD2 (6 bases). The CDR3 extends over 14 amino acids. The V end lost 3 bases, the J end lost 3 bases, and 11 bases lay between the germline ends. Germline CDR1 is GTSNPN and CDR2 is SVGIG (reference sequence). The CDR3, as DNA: TGTGCCTGGAGGTTAGCGGTCTACACCGGGGAGCTGTTTTTT. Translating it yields CAWRLAVYTGELFF.

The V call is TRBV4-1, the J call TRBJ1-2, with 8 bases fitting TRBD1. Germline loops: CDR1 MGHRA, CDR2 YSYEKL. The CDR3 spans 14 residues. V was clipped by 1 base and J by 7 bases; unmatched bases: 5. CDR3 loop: CASSQAGGTSGYTF. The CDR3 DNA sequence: TGCGCCAGCAGCCAAGCAGGGGGCACTAGTGGCTACACCTTC.

CDR3 sequence (DNA): TGCGCCAGCAGCTTGGATACTAAACCCTACAATGAGCAGTTCTTC. Protein product: CASSLDTKPYNEQFF. V gene TRBV5-1 combines with J gene TRBJ2-1, with unresolved D. The germline CDR1 and CDR2 sequences are SGHRS and YFSETQ. This CDR3 is 15 amino acids long. The ends were cut back, 0 bases at V and 2 bases at J, with 9 bases in the middle.

The CDR3 DNA reads TGTGCCAGCTCACCACAGGGGTTCGGAAACACCATATATTTT. Translating it yields CASSPQGFGNTIYF. The V gene is TRBV18, the J gene TRBJ1-3; perhaps TRBD1 as D (5 bases). This CDR3 region has 14 residues. CDR1 KGHSH and CDR2 LQKENI come from the germline V gene. V lost 1 base to trimming and J lost 4 bases, with 8 bases between them.

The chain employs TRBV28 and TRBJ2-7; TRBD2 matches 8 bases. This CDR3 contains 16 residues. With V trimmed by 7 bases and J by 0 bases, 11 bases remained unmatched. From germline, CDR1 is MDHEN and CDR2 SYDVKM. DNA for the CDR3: TGTGCCAGCACCTCTTATAGCGGGATTGCCTCCTACGAGCAGTACTTC. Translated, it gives CASTSYSGIASYEQYF.

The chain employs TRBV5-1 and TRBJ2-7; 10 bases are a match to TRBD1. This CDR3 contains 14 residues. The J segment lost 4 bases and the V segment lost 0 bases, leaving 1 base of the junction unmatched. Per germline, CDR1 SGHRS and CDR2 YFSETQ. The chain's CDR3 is CASSLGQGAYEQYF. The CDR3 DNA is TGCGCCAGCAGCTTGGGACAGGGGGCTTACGAGCAGTACTTC. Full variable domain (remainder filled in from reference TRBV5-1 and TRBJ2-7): KAGVTQTPRYLIKTRGQQVTLSCSPISGHRSVSWYQQTPGQGLQFLFEYFSETQRNKGNFPGRFSGRQFSNSRSEMNVSTLELGDSALYLCASSLGQGAYEQYFGPGTRLTVT.

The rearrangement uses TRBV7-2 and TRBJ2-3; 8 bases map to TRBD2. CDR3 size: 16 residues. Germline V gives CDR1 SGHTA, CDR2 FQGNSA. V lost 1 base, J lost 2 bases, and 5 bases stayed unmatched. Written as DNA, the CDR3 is TGTGCCAGCAGCTTAGGCGGCGGGGGGACCACAGATACGCAGTATTTT. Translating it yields CASSLGGGGTTDTQYF.

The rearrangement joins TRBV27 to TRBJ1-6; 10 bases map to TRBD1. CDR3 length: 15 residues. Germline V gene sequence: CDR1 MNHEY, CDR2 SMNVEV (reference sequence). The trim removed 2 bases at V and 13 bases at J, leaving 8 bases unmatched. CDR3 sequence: CASSLVSDRGIPLHF. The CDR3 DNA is TGTGCCAGCAGTTTAGTTTCGGACAGGGGGATTCCCCTCCACTTT.

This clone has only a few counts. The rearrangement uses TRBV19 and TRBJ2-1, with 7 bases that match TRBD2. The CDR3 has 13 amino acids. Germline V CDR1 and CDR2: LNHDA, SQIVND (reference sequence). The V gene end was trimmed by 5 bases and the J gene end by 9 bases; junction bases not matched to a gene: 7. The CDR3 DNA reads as TGTGCCAGTAGTGTGACTAGCAGGGTTGAGCAGTTCTTC. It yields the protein CASSVTSRVEQFF.

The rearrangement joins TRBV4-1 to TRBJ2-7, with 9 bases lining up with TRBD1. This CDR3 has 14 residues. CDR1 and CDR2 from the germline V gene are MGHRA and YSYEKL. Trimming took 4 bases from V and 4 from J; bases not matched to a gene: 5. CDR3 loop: CASSRPGQGYEQYF. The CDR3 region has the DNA TGCGCCAGCAGCCGCCCCGGACAGGGGTACGAGCAGTACTTC.

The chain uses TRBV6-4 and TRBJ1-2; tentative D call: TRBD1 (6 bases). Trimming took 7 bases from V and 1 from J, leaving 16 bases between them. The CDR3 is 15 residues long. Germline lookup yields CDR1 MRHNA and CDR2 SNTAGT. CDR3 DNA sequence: TGTGCCAGCAAGCCCTCCAGGGGAGTTAACTATGGCTACACCTTC. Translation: CASKPSRGVNYGYTF.

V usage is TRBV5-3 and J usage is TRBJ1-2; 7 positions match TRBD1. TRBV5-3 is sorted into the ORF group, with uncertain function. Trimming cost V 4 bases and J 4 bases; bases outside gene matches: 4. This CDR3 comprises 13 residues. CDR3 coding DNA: TGTGCCAGAAGCCCTGACAGGGTCTATGGCTACACCTTC. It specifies CARSPDRVYGYTF.

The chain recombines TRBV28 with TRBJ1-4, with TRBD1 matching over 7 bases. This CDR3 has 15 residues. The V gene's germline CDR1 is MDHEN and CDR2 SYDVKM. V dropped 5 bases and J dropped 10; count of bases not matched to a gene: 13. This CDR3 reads CASSPQDRATGKLFF. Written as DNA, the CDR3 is TGTGCCAGCAGTCCCCAAGACAGGGCCACGGGAAAACTGTTTTTT.

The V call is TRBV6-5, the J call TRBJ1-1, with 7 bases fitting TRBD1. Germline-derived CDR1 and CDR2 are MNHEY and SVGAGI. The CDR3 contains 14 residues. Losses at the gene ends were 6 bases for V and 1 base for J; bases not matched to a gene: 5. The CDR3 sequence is CASSIGGANTEAFF. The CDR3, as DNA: TGTGCCAGCAGCATAGGGGGCGCGAACACTGAAGCTTTCTTT.

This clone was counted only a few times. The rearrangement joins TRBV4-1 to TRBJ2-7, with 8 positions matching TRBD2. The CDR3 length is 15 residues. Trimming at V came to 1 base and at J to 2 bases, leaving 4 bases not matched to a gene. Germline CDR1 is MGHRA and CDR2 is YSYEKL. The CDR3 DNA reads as TGCGCCAGCAGCCAAGTCCCGGGAGGGACCTACGAGCAGTACTTC. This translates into CASSQVPGGTYEQYF.

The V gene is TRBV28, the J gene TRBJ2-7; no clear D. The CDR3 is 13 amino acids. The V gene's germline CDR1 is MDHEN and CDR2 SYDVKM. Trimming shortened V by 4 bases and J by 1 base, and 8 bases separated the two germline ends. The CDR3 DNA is TGTGCCAGCAGTTCAGGCGTATCCTACGAGCAGTACTTC. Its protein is CASSSGVSYEQYF. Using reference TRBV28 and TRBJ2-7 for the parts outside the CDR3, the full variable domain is DVKVTQSSRYLVKRTGEKVFLECVQDMDHENMFWYRQDPGLGLRLIYFSYDVKMKEKGDIPEGYSVSREKKERFSLILESASTNQTSMYLCASSSGVSYEQYFGPGTRLTVT.

In nucleotides, the CDR3 is TGTGCCAGCAGCATAGGGCTTCAGGGTAGCAATCAGCCCCAGCATTTT. This sequence encodes CASSIGLQGSNQPQHF. V is TRBV11-2 and J is TRBJ1-5; D is perhaps TRBD1 (5 bases). Trimming left V 5 bases short and J 0 bases short, with 14 bases between. The CDR3 spans 16 residues. CDR1 is SGHAT, CDR2 FQNNGV, per germline. Combining the CDR3 with reference TRBV11-2 and TRBJ1-5 gives the whole variable domain EAGVAQSPRYKIIEKRQSVAFWCNPISGHATLYWYQQILGQGPKLLIQFQNNGVVDDSQLPKDRFSAERLKGVDSTLKIQPAKLEDSAVYLCASSIGLQGSNQPQHFGDGTRLSIL.

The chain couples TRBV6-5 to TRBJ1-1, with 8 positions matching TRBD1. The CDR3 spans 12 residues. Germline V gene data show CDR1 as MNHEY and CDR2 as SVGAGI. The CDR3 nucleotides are TGTGTTGTGGGGACAGGGAACACTGAAGCTTTCTTT. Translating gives CVVGTGNTEAFF.

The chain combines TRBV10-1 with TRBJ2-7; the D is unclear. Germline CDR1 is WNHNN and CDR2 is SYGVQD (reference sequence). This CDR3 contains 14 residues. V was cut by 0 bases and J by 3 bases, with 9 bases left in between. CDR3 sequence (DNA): TGCGCCAGCAGTGAGTCTTTTCAAAACTACGAGCAGTACTTC. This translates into CASSESFQNYEQYF.